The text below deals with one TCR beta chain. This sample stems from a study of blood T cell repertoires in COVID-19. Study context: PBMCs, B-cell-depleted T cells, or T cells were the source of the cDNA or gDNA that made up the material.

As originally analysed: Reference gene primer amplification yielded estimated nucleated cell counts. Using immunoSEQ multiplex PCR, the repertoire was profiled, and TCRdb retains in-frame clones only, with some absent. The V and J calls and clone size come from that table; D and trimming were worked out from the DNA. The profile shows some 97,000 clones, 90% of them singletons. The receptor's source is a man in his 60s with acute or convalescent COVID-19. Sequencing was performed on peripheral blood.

The CDR3 DNA sequence: TGTGCCAGCAGCCAAGGACAGGGCGGCTCACCCCTCCACTTT. Translation gives CASSQGQGGSPLHF. V usage is TRBV3-1 (or the pseudogene TRBV3-2) and J usage is TRBJ1-6, with 7 bases that match TRBD1. The length of the CDR3 is 14 residues. Germline lookup yields CDR1 LGHDT and CDR2 YNNKEL (reference sequence). The trim removed 1 base at V and 10 bases at J, leaving 4 bases unmatched.